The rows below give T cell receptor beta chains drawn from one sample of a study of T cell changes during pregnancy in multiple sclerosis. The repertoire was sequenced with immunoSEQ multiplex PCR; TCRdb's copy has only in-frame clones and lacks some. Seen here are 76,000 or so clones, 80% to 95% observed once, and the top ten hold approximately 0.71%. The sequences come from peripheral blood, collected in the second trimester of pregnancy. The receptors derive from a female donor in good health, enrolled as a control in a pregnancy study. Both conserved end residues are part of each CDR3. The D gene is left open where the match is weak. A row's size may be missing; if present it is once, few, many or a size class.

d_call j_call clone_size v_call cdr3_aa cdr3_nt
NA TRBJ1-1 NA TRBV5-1 CASSPHAGYTEAFF TGCGCCAGCAGCCCCCACGCAGGGTACACTGAAGCTTTCTTT
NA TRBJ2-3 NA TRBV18 CASSPGGDTQYF TGTGCCAGCTCACCGGGGGGTGATACGCAGTATTTT
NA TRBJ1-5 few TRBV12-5 CASGLEDWNQPQHF TGTGCTAGTGGTTTGGAGGACTGGAATCAGCCCCAGCATTTT
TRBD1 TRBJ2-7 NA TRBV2 CASSAQRDSNEQYF TGTGCCAGCAGTGCCCAACGGGACAGCAACGAGCAGTACTTC
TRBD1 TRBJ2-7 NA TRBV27 CASSLGTGQVHEQYF TGTGCCAGCAGTCTAGGGACAGGGCAAGTCCACGAGCAGTACTTC
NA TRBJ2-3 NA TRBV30 CAWSSPPNTDTQYF TGTGCCTGGAGTAGCCCCCCAAACACAGATACGCAGTATTTT
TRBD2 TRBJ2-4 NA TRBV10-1 CASSGGGVYDKNIQYF TGCGCCAGCAGTGGTGGGGGGGTTTACGACAAAAACATTCAGTACTTC
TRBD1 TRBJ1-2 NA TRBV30 CAWSVTGTGIYGYTF TGTGCCTGGAGTGTAACCGGGACAGGGATCTATGGCTACACCTTC
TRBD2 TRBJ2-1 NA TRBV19 CATRDRTSGGFSYNEQFF TGTGCCACCAGAGATAGGACTAGCGGGGGGTTCTCCTACAATGAGCAGTTCTTC
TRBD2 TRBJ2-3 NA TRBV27 CASSWTRSDTQYF TGTGCCAGCAGTTGGACTAGATCCGATACGCAGTATTTT
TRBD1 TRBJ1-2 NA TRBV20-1 CSARTGQGYTF TGCAGTGCACGGACAGGGCAAGGCTACACCTTC
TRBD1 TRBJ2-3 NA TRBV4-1 CASSQDRQGADTQYF TGCGCCAGCAGCCAAGATCGCCAGGGGGCAGATACGCAGTATTTT
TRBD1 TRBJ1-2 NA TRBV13 CASSPPGQGSHGYTF TGTGCCAGCAGCCCCCCCGGACAGGGGTCCCATGGCTACACCTTC
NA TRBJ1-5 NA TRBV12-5 CASAREDQPQHF TGTGCTAGTGCGAGGGAGGATCAGCCCCAGCATTTT
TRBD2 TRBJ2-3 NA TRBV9 CASSFTGLAGDSTDTQYF TGTGCCAGCAGCTTTACGGGACTAGCGGGGGATAGCACAGATACGCAGTATTTT
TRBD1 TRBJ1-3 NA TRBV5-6 CASSFAAPRTGASGNTMYF TGTGCCAGCAGCTTTGCCGCTCCGAGGACAGGAGCCTCTGGAAACACCATGTATTTT
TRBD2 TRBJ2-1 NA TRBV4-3 CASSQDLAAGGFYNEQFF TGCGCCAGCAGCCAAGATCTTGCAGCGGGGGGATTCTACAATGAGCAGTTCTTC
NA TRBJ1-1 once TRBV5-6 CASSSGLRGGMNTEAFF TGTGCCAGCAGCTCCGGCCTTAGAGGAGGTATGAACACTGAAGCTTTCTTT
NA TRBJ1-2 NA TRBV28 CASAGAGSYGYTF TGTGCCAGCGCCGGGGCCGGGAGCTATGGCTACACCTTC
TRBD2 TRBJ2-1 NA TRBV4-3 CASSQRLAGVSSYNEQFF TGCGCCAGCAGCCAAAGGCTAGCGGGGGTTTCCTCCTACAATGAGCAGTTCTTC
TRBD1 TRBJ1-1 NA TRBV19 CASSPGQVLNTEAFF TGTGCCAGTAGTCCGGGACAGGTCCTGAACACTGAAGCTTTCTTT
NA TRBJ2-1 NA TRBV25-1 CASSSAVSSYNEQFF TGTGCCAGCAGTAGTGCCGTTAGCTCCTACAATGAGCAGTTCTTC
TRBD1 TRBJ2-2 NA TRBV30 CAWRGQGMPGELFF TGTGCCTGGAGGGGACAGGGGATGCCCGGGGAGCTGTTTTTT
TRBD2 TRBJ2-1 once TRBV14 CASSPRAGWKQFF TGTGCCAGCAGCCCAAGAGCGGGATGGAAGCAGTTCTTC
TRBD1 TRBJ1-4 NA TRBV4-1 CASSQVGTGGYEKLFF TGCGCCAGCAGCCAAGTGGGGACAGGGGGATATGAAAAACTGTTTTTT
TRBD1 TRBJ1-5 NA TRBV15 CATSRDRGPQPQHF TGTGCCACCAGCAGAGACAGGGGGCCTCAGCCCCAGCATTTT
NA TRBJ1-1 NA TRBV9 CASSVKANTEAFF TGTGCCAGCAGCGTTAAAGCGAACACTGAAGCTTTCTTT
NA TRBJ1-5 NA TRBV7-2 CASSPDSYNQPQHF TGTGCCAGCAGCCCGGACAGCTACAATCAGCCCCAGCATTTT
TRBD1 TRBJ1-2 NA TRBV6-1 CASSIYRTGNYGYTF TGTGCCAGCAGTATATACCGGACAGGGAACTATGGCTACACCTTC
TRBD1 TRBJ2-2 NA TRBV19 CASTDRGHGGELFF TGTGCCAGTACGGACAGGGGGCATGGCGGGGAGCTGTTTTTT
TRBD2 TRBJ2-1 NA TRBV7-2 CASSSTSGGVYNEQFF TGTGCCAGCAGTTCAACTAGCGGGGGGGTTTACAATGAGCAGTTCTTC
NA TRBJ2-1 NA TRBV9 CASSPGYNEQFF TGTGCCAGCAGCCCGGGCTACAATGAGCAGTTCTTC
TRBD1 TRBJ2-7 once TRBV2 CASRTGGVDYEQYF TGTGCCAGCAGGACAGGGGGGGTTGACTACGAGCAGTACTTC
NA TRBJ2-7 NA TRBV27 CASSPRVFYEQYF TGTGCCAGCAGTCCCAGGGTTTTCTACGAGCAGTACTTC
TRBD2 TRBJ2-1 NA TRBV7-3 CASSSLAAENNEQFF TGTGCCAGCAGCTCACTAGCGGCGGAAAACAATGAGCAGTTCTTC
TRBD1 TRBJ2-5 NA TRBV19 CASRRTGRETQYF TGTGCCAGTAGGAGGACAGGGAGGGAGACCCAGTACTTC
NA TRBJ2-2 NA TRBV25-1 CASRGGGELFF TGTGCCAGCAGGGGGGGAGGGGAGCTGTTTTTT
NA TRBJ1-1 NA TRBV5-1 CASSFGGGGTEAFF TGCGCCAGCAGCTTTGGGGGCGGGGGAACTGAAGCTTTCTTT
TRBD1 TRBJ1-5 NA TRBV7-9 CASSVDRDYQPQHF TGTGCCAGCAGCGTGGACAGGGACTATCAGCCCCAGCATTTT
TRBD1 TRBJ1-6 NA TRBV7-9 CASSPGTGSLIDSPLHF TGTGCCAGCAGTCCCGGGACAGGGTCTCTTATTGATTCACCCCTCCACTTT
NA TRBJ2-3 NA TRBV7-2 CASSLVYGTDTQYF TGTGCCAGCAGCTTAGTATACGGGACAGATACGCAGTATTTT
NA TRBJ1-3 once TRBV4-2 CASSRSRQTNGNTIYF TGTGCCAGCAGCCGATCCCGACAGACGAATGGAAACACCATATATTTT
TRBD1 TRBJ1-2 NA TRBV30 CAWTQRAGQGNYGYTF TGTGCCTGGACTCAACGGGCGGGACAGGGAAACTATGGCTACACCTTC
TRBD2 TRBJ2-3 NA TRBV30 CAWTSDGGGRRGTDTQYF TGTGCCTGGACCTCCGACGGGGGGGGGCGAAGAGGCACAGATACGCAGTATTTT
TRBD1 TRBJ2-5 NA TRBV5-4 CASSKGTEETQYF TGTGCCAGCAGCAAAGGGACAGAAGAGACCCAGTACTTC
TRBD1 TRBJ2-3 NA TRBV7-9 CASSLQTGWGTDTQYF TGTGCCAGCAGCTTACAGACAGGGTGGGGCACAGATACGCAGTATTTT
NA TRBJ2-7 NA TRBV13 CASRSTGNYEQYF TGTGCCAGCAGATCCACAGGGAATTACGAGCAGTACTTC
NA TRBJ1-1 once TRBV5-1 CASSLEGGNTEAFF TGCGCCAGCAGCTTGGAAGGGGGGAACACTGAAGCTTTCTTT
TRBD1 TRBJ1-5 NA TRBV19 CASTRDRNPNQPQHF TGTGCCAGTACCAGGGACAGAAACCCTAATCAGCCCCAGCATTTT
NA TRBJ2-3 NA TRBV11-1 CASSLLGDTQYF TGTGCCAGCAGCTTACTCGGAGATACGCAGTATTTT
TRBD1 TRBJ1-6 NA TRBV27 CASRTTGQYNSPLHF TGTGCCAGCAGGACCACGGGACAGTATAATTCACCCCTCCACTTT
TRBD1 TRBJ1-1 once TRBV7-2 CASSPDRVWTEAFF TGTGCCAGCAGCCCCGACAGGGTGTGGACTGAAGCTTTCTTT
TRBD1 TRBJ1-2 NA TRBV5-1 CASSPDRGLGYTF TGCGCCAGCAGCCCGGACAGGGGGCTAGGCTACACCTTC
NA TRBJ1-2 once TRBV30 CAWGDSHYGYTF TGTGCCTGGGGAGACAGCCACTATGGCTACACCTTC
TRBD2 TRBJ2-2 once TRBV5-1 CASSTSGGAGNTGELFF TGCGCCAGCAGCACTAGCGGGGGGGCCGGAAACACCGGGGAGCTGTTTTTT
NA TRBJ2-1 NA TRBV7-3 CASSARDSYNEQFF TGTGCCAGCAGCGCCAGGGACTCCTACAATGAGCAGTTCTTC
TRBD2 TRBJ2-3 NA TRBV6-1 CASSELAGAYRTDTQYF TGTGCCAGCAGTGAACTAGCGGGGGCCTACCGCACAGATACGCAGTATTTT
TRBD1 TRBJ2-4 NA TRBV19 CATQRTGHDKNIQYF TGTGCCACCCAAAGGACAGGGCACGACAAAAACATTCAGTACTTC
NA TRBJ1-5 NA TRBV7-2 CASSFYVNQPQHF TGTGCCAGCAGCTTTTATGTTAATCAGCCCCAGCATTTT
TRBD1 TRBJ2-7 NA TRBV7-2 CASSQGTGHEQYF TGTGCCAGCAGCCAAGGGACAGGTCACGAGCAGTACTTC